The rows below give T cell receptor beta chains drawn from one sample of a study of technical replicates of blood from four donors. The method was immunoSEQ multiplex PCR; TCRdb's version includes in-frame clones alone and lacks a portion of them. The sample shows under 75,000 clones, about 94% of them seen only once. Material: T cells isolated from PBMCs. The source is a human donor in good health. CDR3s include the opening cysteine and the closing phenylalanine or tryptophan. A D gene is named only where the DNA matches it firmly. Size values are once, few and many counts, or a class for expanded clones, and some rows have none.

d_gene: TRBD1
len: 16
abundance: .
j_gene: TRBJ1-1
v_gene: TRBV6-5
CDR3aa: CASSYSDSQGQTEAFF
CDR3nt: TGTGCCAGCAGTTACTCCGACTCACAGGGGCAAACTGAAGCTTTCTTT

d_gene: TRBD1
len: 15
abundance: .
j_gene: TRBJ2-7
v_gene: TRBV4-3
CDR3aa: CASSQDGTGGREQYF
CDR3nt: TGCGCCAGCAGCCAAGATGGGACAGGGGGCAGAGAGCAGTACTTC

d_gene: TRBD2
len: 14
abundance: .
j_gene: TRBJ2-3
v_gene: TRBV9
CDR3aa: CASSASGSADTQYF
CDR3nt: TGTGCCAGCAGCGCTAGCGGGAGTGCAGATACGCAGTATTTT

d_gene: TRBD2
len: 14
abundance: .
j_gene: TRBJ2-1
v_gene: TRBV9
CDR3aa: CASRPAGTYNEQFF
CDR3nt: TGTGCCAGCAGACCAGCGGGAACCTACAATGAGCAGTTCTTC

d_gene: TRBD2
len: 14
abundance: once
j_gene: TRBJ2-7
v_gene: TRBV5-5
CDR3aa: CASSFGTSAYEQYF
CDR3nt: TGTGCCAGCAGCTTTGGGACTAGCGCCTACGAGCAGTACTTC

d_gene: TRBD2
len: 15
abundance: .
j_gene: TRBJ2-7
v_gene: TRBV18
CDR3aa: CASSLRAGVEEEQYF
CDR3nt: TGTGCCAGCTCACTTCGAGCGGGAGTGGAAGAAGAGCAGTACTTC

d_gene: .
len: 13
abundance: .
j_gene: TRBJ1-2
v_gene: TRBV5-1
CDR3aa: CASSLGSGYGYTF
CDR3nt: TGCGCCAGCAGCTTGGGGTCAGGCTATGGCTACACCTTC

d_gene: TRBD1
len: 15
abundance: .
j_gene: TRBJ2-3
v_gene: TRBV9
CDR3aa: CASSARGQTLDTQYF
CDR3nt: TGTGCCAGCAGCGCCAGGGGACAGACCCTTGATACGCAGTATTTT

d_gene: .
len: 13
abundance: once
j_gene: TRBJ2-7
v_gene: TRBV19
CDR3aa: CASSSREGGEQYF
CDR3nt: TGTGCCAGTAGTTCCAGGGAGGGGGGCGAGCAGTACTTC

d_gene: .
len: 15
abundance: .
j_gene: TRBJ2-5
v_gene: TRBV11-2
CDR3aa: CASSLVLQGQETQYF
CDR3nt: TGTGCCAGCAGCTTAGTGTTACAGGGCCAAGAGACCCAGTACTTC

d_gene: .
len: 10
abundance: .
j_gene: TRBJ2-5
v_gene: TRBV20-1
CDR3aa: CSANDLEQYF
CDR3nt: TGCAGTGCGAATGACCTGGAGCAGTACTTC

d_gene: TRBD1
len: 16
abundance: .
j_gene: TRBJ1-5
v_gene: TRBV19
CDR3aa: CASSIEAGQDWQPQHF
CDR3nt: TGTGCCAGTAGTATAGAGGCGGGACAGGACTGGCAGCCCCAGCATTTT

d_gene: TRBD1
len: 15
abundance: .
j_gene: TRBJ2-2
v_gene: TRBV2
CDR3aa: CASISVRGRNGELFF
CDR3nt: TGTGCCAGCATCAGTGTGAGGGGGCGGAACGGGGAGCTGTTTTTT

d_gene: TRBD1
len: 14
abundance: .
j_gene: TRBJ2-5
v_gene: TRBV28
CDR3aa: CASSVTGGQETQYF
CDR3nt: TGTGCCAGCAGTGTAACAGGGGGCCAAGAGACCCAGTACTTC

d_gene: .
len: 12
abundance: .
j_gene: TRBJ2-2
v_gene: TRBV2
CDR3aa: CASNGALGELFF
CDR3nt: TGTGCCAGCAATGGGGCCCTCGGGGAGCTGTTTTTT

d_gene: .
len: 15
abundance: .
j_gene: TRBJ1-5
v_gene: TRBV6-5
CDR3aa: CASSSGLYSNQPQHF
CDR3nt: TGTGCCAGCAGTTCAGGGCTCTATAGCAATCAGCCCCAGCATTTT

d_gene: .
len: 14
abundance: .
j_gene: TRBJ1-1
v_gene: TRBV18
CDR3aa: CASSPTRGYTEAFF
CDR3nt: TGTGCCAGCTCGCCCACCCGGGGGTACACTGAAGCTTTCTTT

d_gene: .
len: 13
abundance: .
j_gene: TRBJ1-2
v_gene: TRBV14
CDR3aa: CASSQVDSLGYTF
CDR3nt: TGTGCCAGCAGCCAAGTGGACAGCTTGGGCTACACCTTC

d_gene: TRBD2
len: 24
abundance: .
j_gene: TRBJ2-7
v_gene: TRBV28
CDR3aa: CASSYGTLLGREGLSPLSSYEQYF
CDR3nt: TGTGCCAGCAGTTACGGGACCCTTTTAGGACGGGAGGGCCTCTCACCCCTTAGCTCCTACGAGCAGTACTTC

d_gene: TRBD1
len: 17
abundance: .
j_gene: TRBJ1-1
v_gene: TRBV4-2
CDR3aa: CASSLTDRGLMNTEAFF
CDR3nt: TGTGCCAGCAGCCTCACTGACAGGGGGCTAATGAACACTGAAGCTTTCTTT

d_gene: .
len: 13
abundance: .
j_gene: TRBJ2-7
v_gene: TRBV28
CDR3aa: CASRFGGSYEQYF
CDR3nt: TGTGCCAGCAGGTTCGGGGGCTCCTACGAGCAGTACTTC

d_gene: TRBD2
len: 15
abundance: .
j_gene: TRBJ2-2
v_gene: TRBV7-2
CDR3aa: CASSLVLAHTGELFF
CDR3nt: TGTGCCAGCAGCTTAGTACTAGCGCATACCGGGGAGCTGTTTTTT

d_gene: .
len: 11
abundance: .
j_gene: TRBJ2-1
v_gene: TRBV7-9
CDR3aa: CASSLDSYQFF
CDR3nt: TGTGCCAGCAGCTTAGACAGCTACCAGTTCTTC

d_gene: TRBD1
len: 13
abundance: few
j_gene: TRBJ1-1
v_gene: TRBV7-9
CDR3aa: CASSDRVGTEAFF
CDR3nt: TGTGCCAGCAGTGACAGGGTTGGGACTGAAGCTTTCTTT

d_gene: .
len: 11
abundance: .
j_gene: TRBJ1-2
v_gene: TRBV19
CDR3aa: CASGREYGYTF
CDR3nt: TGTGCCTCCGGACGGGAATATGGCTACACCTTC

d_gene: TRBD2
len: 15
abundance: .
j_gene: TRBJ2-5
v_gene: TRBV7-2
CDR3aa: CASSLEASGTETQYF
CDR3nt: TGTGCCAGCAGCTTAGAGGCTAGCGGGACAGAGACCCAGTACTTC

d_gene: TRBD1
len: 14
abundance: .
j_gene: TRBJ1-1
v_gene: TRBV2
CDR3aa: CASSEQGGVTEAFF
CDR3nt: TGTGCCAGCAGTGAACAGGGGGGAGTCACTGAAGCTTTCTTT

d_gene: .
len: 12
abundance: .
j_gene: TRBJ1-4
v_gene: TRBV4-2
CDR3aa: CASLGLGEKLFF
CDR3nt: TGTGCCAGCCTGGGTCTAGGTGAAAAACTGTTTTTT

d_gene: TRBD2
len: 15
abundance: .
j_gene: TRBJ2-5
v_gene: TRBV2
CDR3aa: CASSEERAGGETQYF
CDR3nt: TGTGCCAGCAGTGAAGAGCGAGCGGGGGGGGAGACCCAGTACTTC

d_gene: TRBD1
len: 14
abundance: once
j_gene: TRBJ1-4
v_gene: TRBV5-5
CDR3aa: CASTATGALEKLFF
CDR3nt: TGTGCCAGCACTGCGACAGGGGCGTTAGAAAAACTGTTTTTT

d_gene: .
len: 15
abundance: .
j_gene: TRBJ2-2
v_gene: TRBV9
CDR3aa: CASSPGDSYTGELFF
CDR3nt: TGTGCCAGCAGCCCCGGGGACTCCTACACCGGGGAGCTGTTTTTT

d_gene: .
len: 13
abundance: .
j_gene: TRBJ1-1
v_gene: TRBV11-3
CDR3aa: CASSLSINTEAFF
CDR3nt: TGTGCCAGCAGCTTATCTATTAACACTGAAGCTTTCTTT